One sample yielded the 29 T cell receptor beta chains listed below, sequenced in a study of OX40 agonist ivuxolimab in advanced cancers. Some clones are missing from TCRdb's copy, which holds only in-frame ones; the method was immunoSEQ multiplex PCR. Among 45,000 to 60,000 clones listed, 88% were seen once. Specimen: CD4+ or CD8+ T cells sorted from blood, collected in a trial of the OX40 agonist ivuxolimab. The receptors shown here come from an adult with an advanced solid tumor such as melanoma, head and neck, liver or kidney cancer.

The CDR3 nucleotides are TGTGCCAGCGGACGATTAGGCCAGGGGCGGAATCAGCCCCAGCATTTT. It encodes CASGRLGQGRNQPQHF. This chain uses TRBV5-6 with TRBJ1-5; tentatively, D is TRBD1 (6 bases). Germline CDR1 SGHDT, CDR2 YYEEEE. V lost 7 bases and J 4 bases, leaving 21 bases between the germline ends. This CDR3 contains 16 residues.

This chain links TRBV7-3 with TRBJ2-7, with 13 positions matching TRBD2. CDR1 is SGHTA, CDR2 FQGTGA, per germline. The CDR3 extends over 15 amino acids. Trimming took 3 bases from V and 2 from J; bases not matched to a gene: 1. CDR3 sequence reads: CASSFGTSGAYEQYF. CDR3 nucleotides: TGTGCCAGCAGCTTTGGGACTAGCGGGGCCTACGAGCAGTACTTC.

The chain joins TRBV15 to TRBJ2-5; 12 bases fit TRBD2. The CDR3 spans 13 residues. The junction had 5 bases not matched to a gene; V was cut back by 11 bases and J by 4 bases. The germline V gene has CDR1 LNHNV and CDR2 YYDKDF (reference sequence). This CDR3 is CASTSGRRETQYF. The DNA for the CDR3 is TGTGCCTCTACTAGCGGGAGGAGAGAGACCCAGTACTTC.

The chain has TRBV7-2 and TRBJ1-1; tentatively, D is TRBD1 (6 bases). The CDR3 consists of 15 residues. V lost 4 bases and J lost 3, with 15 bases in between. From germline, CDR1 is SGHTA and CDR2 FQGNSA. The CDR3 here is CASSSGQLGDTEAFF. The CDR3 DNA sequence: TGTGCCAGCAGCTCGGGACAACTTGGGGACACTGAAGCTTTCTTT.

Remarks on this clone: Germline and junction disagree at one end, which may indicate a read error. Different DNA sequences within this sample yield the same CDR3. The chain has TRBV7-8 and TRBJ2-7, with 8 bases fitting TRBD2. The CDR3 has 15 residues. Per the germline V gene, CDR1 is SGHVS and CDR2 is FQNEAQ. CDR3 DNA sequence: TGTGCTAGCAGCTTAGGGACCGGGAGGGAGTACGAGCAGTACTTC. Protein sequence: CASSLGTGREYEQYF. Looking up the rest from reference TRBV7-8 and TRBJ2-7 gives the full variable domain: GAGVSQSPRYKVAKRGQDVALRCDPISGHVSLFWYQQALGQGPEFLTYFQNEAQLDKSGLPSDRFFAERPEGSVSTLKIQRTQQEDSAVYLCASSLGTGREYEQYFGPGTRLTVT.

J is TRBJ1-1 and V is TRBV30; D gene ambiguous. From germline, CDR1 is GTSNPN and CDR2 SVGIG (reference sequence). V lost 2 bases and J lost 5, with 6 bases in between. This CDR3 region has 11 residues. This CDR3 reads CAWSRLTEAFF. Written as DNA, the CDR3 is TGTGCCTGGAGTAGGTTAACTGAAGCTTTCTTT. The whole variable domain, remainder taken from reference TRBV30 and TRBJ1-1, is SQTIHQWPATLVQPVGSPLSLECTVEGTSNPNLYWYRQAAGRGLQLLFYSVGIGQISSEVPQNLSASRPQDRQFILSSKKLLLSDSGFYLCAWSRLTEAFFGQGTRLTVV.

J is TRBJ2-1 and V is TRBV5-6, with TRBD2 as a possible D gene (6 bases). Germline lookup yields CDR1 SGHDT and CDR2 YYEEEE. The CDR3 runs 17 residues. Trimming pared 4 bases from V and 5 bases from J, leaving 22 bases between. The CDR3 DNA reads as TGTGCCAGCAGCCCCACTCGGAGGGGTCTTCTCCACAATGAGCAGTTCTTC. Its protein product is CASSPTRRGLLHNEQFF. The full variable domain, rest sourced from reference TRBV5-6 and TRBJ2-1, is DAGVTQSPTHLIKTRGQQVTLRCSPKSGHDTVSWYQQALGQGPQFIFQYYEEEERQRGNFPDRFSGHQFPNYSSELNVNALLLGDSALYLCASSPTRRGLLHNEQFFGPGTRLTVL.

V is TRBV5-1 and J is TRBJ2-7, with 12 bases fitting TRBD2. This CDR3 is built from 15 residues. The junction had 9 bases not matched to a gene; V was cut back by 4 bases and J by 7 bases. From germline, CDR1 is SGHRS and CDR2 YFSETQ. CDR3 region: CASSEGLAGLSEQYF. The DNA for the CDR3 is TGCGCCAGCAGCGAGGGACTAGCGGGTCTCTCGGAGCAGTACTTC.

This chain links TRBV19 with TRBJ2-5; 13 bases match TRBD2. Trimming took 4 bases from V and 5 from J; bases not matched to a gene: 7. Germline V gene sequence: CDR1 LNHDA, CDR2 SQIVND (reference sequence). The CDR3 is made up of 16 amino acids. DNA for the CDR3: TGTGCCAGTAGTAGGGGGACTAGCGGGACCGGGGAGACCCAGTACTTC. The encoded protein is CASSRGTSGTGETQYF.

The chain recombines TRBV7-3 with TRBJ2-1; 15 nucleotides align to TRBD2. The CDR3 extends over 15 amino acids. Trimming removed 2 bases from V and 7 bases from J; junction bases left unmatched: 0. CDR1 SGHTA and CDR2 FQGTGA come from the germline V gene. CDR3 in DNA: TGTGCCAGCAGCTTAGGACTAGCGGGGGGGAATGAGCAGTTCTTC. The encoded protein is CASSLGLAGGNEQFF.

The rearrangement links TRBV27 to TRBJ2-4; 11 bases line up with TRBD2. The CDR3 has 17 residues. J was trimmed by 7 bases and V by 0 bases; bases with no gene match: 8. The germline V gene encodes CDR1 MNHEY and CDR2 SMNVEV (reference sequence). Here the CDR3 DNA reads TGTGCCAGCAGTTTATCGGGGGGGGGACTAGCGGATAACATTCAGTACTTC. This codes for CASSLSGGGLADNIQYF.

The rearrangement joins TRBV7-2 to TRBJ1-2; 8 nucleotides agree with TRBD1. Germline CDR1 is SGHTA and CDR2 is FQGNSA. CDR3 size: 15 residues. The V and J ends lost 1 base and 6 bases, in that order; junction bases with no gene match: 7. The CDR3 region is CASSLGQGSSDGYTF. The CDR3 nucleotides read TGTGCCAGCAGCTTAGGACAGGGGAGCAGTGATGGCTACACCTTC.

This clone was found a few times. The chain carries TRBV30 and TRBJ1-1; 11 bases line up with TRBD1. The CDR3 consists of 14 residues. With V trimmed by 8 bases and J by 5 bases, 10 bases remained unmatched. The germline CDR1 and CDR2 sequences are GTSNPN and SVGIG (reference sequence). CDR3 sequence (DNA): TGTGCCAGAACATCAGGGACAGGGGGAACTGAAGCTTTCTTT. As protein: CARTSGTGGTEAFF.

The genes are TRBV19 and TRBJ2-2; D gene ambiguous. CDR1 LNHDA and CDR2 SQIVND come from the germline V gene (reference sequence). CDR3 length equals 14 residues. The V gene lost 3 bases and the J gene lost 6 bases, with 11 bases spanning the gap. CDR3 nucleotide sequence: TGTGCCAGTAGTATCGACCGGTCCGCCGGGGAGCTGTTTTTT. Translation: CASSIDRSAGELFF.

CDR3 DNA: TGTGCCTTTACCGGGGCTCAGGAAAAAGCCCTCCACTTT. Amino acids: CAFTGAQEKALHF. The J gene is TRBJ1-6, the V gene TRBV19, with D tentatively TRBD1 (5 bases). V was clipped by 11 bases and J by 14 bases, with 22 bases between them. Looked up from germline, CDR1 is LNHDA and CDR2 is SQIVND (reference sequence). CDR3 length: 13 residues.

V is TRBV5-1 and J is TRBJ1-1, with unresolved D. The V gene lost 5 bases and the J gene lost 6 bases, with 20 bases spanning the gap. This CDR3 is 15 amino acids long. Per the germline V gene, CDR1 is SGHRS and CDR2 is YFSETQ. The DNA of the CDR3 is TGCGCCAGCAGAAACCCTTCGGTTACTATCGCTGAAGCTTTCTTT. Translation: CASRNPSVTIAEAFF.

This clone came up once. V usage is TRBV11-1 and J usage is TRBJ2-6; D possibly uses TRBD1 or TRBD2 (5 bases each). The CDR3 totals 15 residues. V was trimmed by 8 bases and J by 2 bases, leaving 13 bases between them. Germline loops: CDR1 SGHAT, CDR2 FQDESV (reference sequence). In DNA, the CDR3 is TGTGCCAGCCGCCAGTGGGGGACTGGGGCCAACGTCCTGACTTTC. Amino acid sequence: CASRQWGTGANVLTF.

In the case of this clone: Relative to the germline gene, one junction end is altered; a read error may explain this. The chain has TRBV28 and TRBJ2-1; 11 bases align to TRBD2. This CDR3 has 15 amino acids. The germline V gene has CDR1 MDHEN and CDR2 SYDVKM. CDR3 coding DNA: TGTGCCAGCAATTTAGCGGGAGGGCCTTACAATGAGCAGTTCTTC. Its translation: CASNLAGGPYNEQFF.

The genes are TRBV5-1 and TRBJ2-1; a possible D gene is TRBD2 (5 bases). Trimming took off 0 bases at V and 4 bases at J, with 14 bases between the two ends. Germline lookup yields CDR1 SGHRS and CDR2 YFSETQ. CDR3 length: 16 amino acids. CDR3 region: CASSLESWETYNEQFF. DNA for the CDR3: TGCGCCAGCAGCTTGGAGTCCTGGGAGACTTACAATGAGCAGTTCTTC.

The rearrangement uses TRBV7-9 and TRBJ1-1; 9 nucleotides agree with TRBD1. The germline CDR1 and CDR2 sequences are SEHNR and FQNEAQ (reference sequence). Germline trimming cut 7 bases from V and 1 base from J; bases unmatched to any gene: 4. This CDR3 has 14 residues. The CDR3 here is CASTIQGANTEAFF. The CDR3 nucleotides read TGTGCCAGCACCATACAGGGGGCGAACACTGAAGCTTTCTTT.

The V gene is TRBV5-1, the J gene TRBJ2-1, with 8 bases aligning to TRBD1. This CDR3 region has 15 residues. The V and J ends lost 3 bases and 2 bases, in that order; junction bases with no gene match: 4. Per the germline V gene, CDR1 is SGHRS and CDR2 is YFSETQ. CDR3 coding DNA: TGCGCCAGCAGCTCCCAGGGGGCGGCCTACAATGAGCAGTTCTTC. Its translation is CASSSQGAAYNEQFF.

The chain joins TRBV28 to TRBJ1-2, with D unclear. Looked up from germline, CDR1 is MDHEN and CDR2 is SYDVKM. The CDR3 runs 15 residues. V dropped 2 bases and J dropped 4 bases, with 14 bases sitting between them. DNA of the CDR3: TGTGCCAGCAGTTTAACAGAAAGGATCGGCTATGGCTACACCTTC. Residues: CASSLTERIGYGYTF.

The chain joins TRBV9 to TRBJ1-2; D might be TRBD1 (5 bases). Germline V gene sequence: CDR1 SGDLS, CDR2 YYNGEE. The CDR3 length is 15 residues. Deletions cut 0 bases from V and 3 bases from J, with 12 bases between. CDR3 bases: TGTGCCAGCAGCGTAGACAGGTCCCCCCACTATGGCTACACCTTC. Amino acids: CASSVDRSPHYGYTF. The full variable domain, its missing parts supplied by reference TRBV9 and TRBJ1-2, is DSGVTQTPKHLITATGQRVTLRCSPRSGDLSVYWYQQSLDQGLQFLIQYYNGEERAKGNILERFSAQQFPDLHSELNLSSLELGDSALYFCASSVDRSPHYGYTFGSGTRLTVV.

This chain uses TRBV7-3 with TRBJ1-4; possibly TRBD1 for D (6 bases). The V end was cut by 5 bases, the J end by 4 bases, with 14 bases between. Germline-derived CDR1 and CDR2 are SGHTA and FQGTGA. The CDR3 extends over 15 amino acids. The chain's CDR3 is CASSKTGSGNEKLFF. The CDR3 coding sequence is TGTGCCAGCAGCAAAACAGGGAGTGGTAATGAAAAACTGTTTTTT.

Regarding this clone: Compared with germline, one end of the junction differs, possibly owing to a read error. The chain employs TRBV7-7 and TRBJ2-5, with TRBD1 matching 11 bases. Germline V gene sequence: CDR1 SSHAT, CDR2 FNYEAQ (reference sequence). The length of the CDR3 is 15 residues. The CDR3 loop is CASSGGQGARETQYF. DNA of the CDR3: TGTGCTAGCAGCGGCGGACAGGGGGCTAGAGAGACCCAGTACTTC. Filled out from reference TRBV7-7 and TRBJ2-5, the complete variable domain reads GAGVSQSPRYKVTKRGQDVTLRCDPISSHATLYWYQQALGQGPEFLTYFNYEAQPDKSGLPSDRFSAERPEGSISTLTIQRTEQRDSAMYRCASSGGQGARETQYFGPGTRLLVL.

The V gene is TRBV7-9, the J gene TRBJ1-5; TRBD1 might be the D (6 bases). V shed 5 bases and J shed 6 bases, with 17 bases lying between them. CDR3 size: 15 residues. The germline gives CDR1 SEHNR, CDR2 FQNEAQ (reference sequence). This CDR3 reads CASSPEGGVGQPQHF. CDR3 nucleotides: TGTGCCAGCAGCCCCGAGGGGGGGGTCGGTCAGCCCCAGCATTTT.

This chain links TRBV4-1 with TRBJ1-4; D is unclear. Trimming removed 3 bases at V and 0 bases at J, with 17 bases between. Germline CDR1 MGHRA, CDR2 YSYEKL. This CDR3 contains 18 residues. The CDR3: CASSQTPPGNPTNEKLFF. In DNA form, the CDR3 reads TGCGCCAGCAGCCAGACCCCCCCGGGCAACCCAACTAATGAAAAACTGTTTTTT.

The chain recombines TRBV9 with TRBJ1-1; weak D call: TRBD1 (5 bases). The CDR3 totals 12 residues. Per germline, CDR1 SGDLS and CDR2 YYNGEE. With 3 bases removed from V and 10 bases from J, the gap between germline ends came to 13 bases. The CDR3 spells CASSANGAAAFF. CDR3 DNA sequence: TGTGCCAGCAGCGCGAACGGGGCTGCAGCTTTCTTT.

CDR3 DNA: TGTGCCAGCAGTCAAGACAGGGTTTCGGAAAAACTGTTTTTT. Translation gives CASSQDRVSEKLFF. This chain connects TRBV27 to TRBJ1-4, with 7 bases aligning to TRBD1. The ends lost 5 bases at V and 8 bases at J; junction bases unmatched: 8. Germline lookup yields CDR1 MNHEY and CDR2 SMNVEV (reference sequence). This CDR3 is 14 amino acids long.